This entry lists 27 T cell receptor beta chains sequenced from one sample in a study of T cell changes during pregnancy in multiple sclerosis. Sequencing was performed with immunoSEQ multiplex PCR; in TCRdb, only in-frame clones are kept and a portion is missing. In the table there are around 71,000 clones, around 92% of which are singletons. The sample consisted of peripheral blood, taken after pregnancy. These receptors were taken from a female donor with multiple sclerosis, enrolled in a pregnancy study.

This rearrangement joins TRBV30 to TRBJ2-7; the match to TRBD2 covers 7 bases. Germline V gene sequence: CDR1 GTSNPN, CDR2 SVGIG (reference sequence). The CDR3 is made up of 13 amino acids. The J segment lost 6 bases and the V segment lost 0 bases, leaving 5 bases of the junction unmatched. The CDR3 spells CAWSVLAGVEQYF. DNA for the CDR3: TGTGCCTGGAGTGTTTTGGCGGGGGTCGAGCAGTACTTC.

This chain connects TRBV28 to TRBJ1-2, with D possibly TRBD1 on 5 matching bases. Trimming stripped 3 bases from V and 6 bases from J, with 14 bases between. This CDR3 contains 14 residues. In germline, CDR1 is MDHEN, CDR2 SYDVKM. This CDR3 reads CASSLSGIMHGYTF. DNA of the CDR3: TGTGCCAGCAGTTTGTCAGGGATAATGCATGGCTACACCTTC.

The chain joins TRBV9 to TRBJ2-5, with TRBD2 identical over 8 bases. The V gene's germline CDR1 is SGDLS and CDR2 YYNGEE. The CDR3 length is 16 residues. J lost 5 bases, V lost 0 bases, and 9 bases had no gene match. The CDR3 spells CASSVEGGTRHETQYF. Here the CDR3 DNA reads TGTGCCAGCAGCGTAGAGGGGGGGACTAGGCATGAGACCCAGTACTTC.

This clone appeared a few times. The chain is built from TRBV7-2 and TRBJ1-2; weak D call: TRBD1 (5 bases). The germline CDR1 and CDR2 sequences are SGHTA and FQGNSA. The CDR3 consists of 12 residues. Trimming took off 11 bases at V and 4 bases at J, with 14 bases between the two ends. CDR3: CADAGGGYGYTF. DNA of the CDR3: TGTGCCGATGCGGGGGGTGGCTATGGCTACACCTTC.

The chain combines TRBV18 with TRBJ2-3; D gene unclear. Trimming left V 3 bases short and J 0 bases short, with 7 bases between. The CDR3 is made up of 14 amino acids. The V gene's germline CDR1 is KGHSH and CDR2 LQKENI. The CDR3 protein is CASSPPTSTDTQYF. As DNA, the CDR3 is TGTGCCAGCTCACCCCCAACTAGCACAGATACGCAGTATTTT.

The V gene is TRBV7-2, the J gene TRBJ2-7; 9 bases line up with TRBD1. This CDR3 comprises 15 residues. Germline V CDR1 and CDR2: SGHTA, FQGNSA. After removal of 3 bases from V and 5 bases from J, the junction contained 8 bases not matched to a gene. Here the CDR3 DNA reads TGTGCCAGCAGCTTTTCCGGGACAGGGTACCACGAGCAGTACTTC. Its translation: CASSFSGTGYHEQYF.

This rearrangement joins TRBV11-2 to TRBJ2-5; the match to TRBD2 covers 11 bases. Germline CDR1 and CDR2: SGHAT and FQNNGV. CDR3 length: 15 amino acids. J gave up 4 bases and V 2 bases, and 3 bases lay outside the gene matches. As DNA, the CDR3 is TGTGCCAGCAGCTTATTAGCGGGAGGGTTAGAGACCCAGTACTTC. Amino acids: CASSLLAGGLETQYF.

The chain is built from TRBV27 and TRBJ2-1; D is unclear. Germline lookup yields CDR1 MNHEY and CDR2 SMNVEV (reference sequence). The V and J ends lost 8 bases and 10 bases respectively, with 24 bases between them. The CDR3 length is 15 residues. DNA for the CDR3: TGTGCCAGCGATAGAAGACCCGGTATCCTCGGGGAGCAGTTCTTC. Amino acid sequence: CASDRRPGILGEQFF.

The CDR3 here is CASSPERRGGEKLFF. The CDR3 nucleotides are TGTGCCAGCTCACCTGAACGCAGGGGTGGCGAAAAACTGTTTTTT. The chain is built from TRBV18 and TRBJ1-4; possible D gene TRBD1, 6 bases. V dropped 3 bases and J dropped 8 bases, with 16 bases sitting between them. Germline V gene lookup returns CDR1 KGHSH and CDR2 LQKENI. The CDR3 is made up of 15 amino acids.

This chain uses TRBV25-1 with TRBJ2-7, with a weak D call TRBD1 (5 bases). V lost 5 bases to trimming and J lost 0 bases, with 17 bases between them. Germline values: CDR1 MGHDK, CDR2 SYGVNS. The CDR3 is 16 amino acids. In DNA form, the CDR3 reads TGTGCCAGCAGTCACAGTGGGGCCCCGAGCTCCTACGAGCAGTACTTC. Protein product: CASSHSGAPSSYEQYF.

J is TRBJ2-5 and V is TRBV9, with TRBD1 matching 9 bases. The CDR3 totals 16 residues. The V gene end was trimmed by 6 bases and the J gene end by 5 bases; junction bases not matched to a gene: 14. Looked up from germline, CDR1 is SGDLS and CDR2 is YYNGEE. CDR3 residues: CASTGWGTGRGETQYF. The CDR3 DNA is TGTGCCAGCACCGGTTGGGGGACAGGGAGGGGGGAGACCCAGTACTTC.

The J gene is TRBJ2-7, the V gene TRBV28; maybe TRBD2 (5 bases). The V and J ends lost 8 bases and 6 bases respectively, with 14 bases between them. Germline V gene data show CDR1 as MDHEN and CDR2 as SYDVKM. This CDR3 region has 12 residues. This CDR3 reads CASHSSRVEQYF. DNA of the CDR3: TGTGCCAGCCACTCGTCGCGGGTCGAGCAGTACTTC.

V is TRBV30 and J is TRBJ2-5; D is possibly TRBD1 (6 bases). Germline V gene data show CDR1 as GTSNPN and CDR2 as SVGIG (reference sequence). The CDR3 consists of 11 residues. V dropped 3 bases and J dropped 11 bases, with 13 bases sitting between them. The CDR3 sequence: CAWSRGGEQYF. The CDR3 DNA sequence: TGTGCCTGGAGCAGGGGTGGAGAGCAGTACTTC.

The chain joins TRBV25-1 to TRBJ2-5, with D perhaps matching TRBD2 (6 bases). Germline values: CDR1 MGHDK, CDR2 SYGVNS. CDR3 length: 15 amino acids. The V end lost 3 bases, the J end lost 5 bases, and 16 bases lay between the germline ends. The CDR3 region is CASSDPRLVGETQYF. The DNA for the CDR3 is TGTGCCAGCAGTGATCCGCGACTAGTCGGGGAGACCCAGTACTTC.

V gene TRBV6-5 combines with J gene TRBJ2-5, with D possibly TRBD1 on 5 matching bases. V lost 2 bases to trimming and J lost 2 bases, with 9 bases between them. This CDR3 region has 14 residues. CDR1 MNHEY and CDR2 SVGAGI come from the germline V gene. CDR3 coding DNA: TGTGCCAGCAGTTACGGGGCTTTGCAAGAGACCCAGTACTTC. Protein sequence: CASSYGALQETQYF.

This chain uses TRBV28 with TRBJ1-1, with a weak D call TRBD1 (5 bases). Germline CDR1 reads MDHEN; CDR2 reads SYDVKM. Deletions cut 6 bases from V and 11 bases from J, with 16 bases between. CDR3 size: 12 residues. The CDR3 DNA follows: TGTGCCAGCAGCCTCGTAAGGGGAGGGGCTTTCTTT. Its protein product is CASSLVRGGAFF.

The V call is TRBV4-3, the J call TRBJ2-1; possible D gene TRBD1, 5 bases. Looked up from germline, CDR1 is LGHNA and CDR2 is YSLEER. This CDR3 comprises 19 residues. V was shortened by 0 bases and J by 2 bases, with 20 bases between the two germline ends. The chain's CDR3 is CASSQDLWGWGITYNEQFF. In nucleotides, the CDR3 is TGCGCCAGCAGCCAAGATCTGTGGGGCTGGGGCATTACCTACAATGAGCAGTTCTTC.

CDR3 DNA: TGTGCCTGGGGTCCCTCTAGCGGGAGGGCCTGGAACACCGGGGAGCTGTTTTTT. Amino acids: CAWGPSSGRAWNTGELFF. The chain is built from TRBV30 and TRBJ2-2; 12 bases are shared with TRBD2. Per the germline V gene, CDR1 is GTSNPN and CDR2 is SVGIG (reference sequence). V trimming: 5 bases; J trimming: 1 base; junction bases outside the gene matches: 11. The CDR3 is made up of 18 amino acids.

The gene calls are TRBV28 and TRBJ1-5; D not certain. From germline, CDR1 is MDHEN and CDR2 SYDVKM. The CDR3 is 18 amino acids. V lost 5 bases and J lost 5, with 25 bases in between. The CDR3 bases are TGTGCCAGCAGTCCCGACACCCGCGCGGTAAGGAGGGATCAGCCCCAGCATTTT. It specifies CASSPDTRAVRRDQPQHF.

The table lists this clone with a count of one. The rearrangement links TRBV7-2 to TRBJ2-7; D perhaps matches TRBD1 (5 bases). The V end lost 2 bases, the J end lost 0 bases, and 11 bases lay between the germline ends. Germline V gives CDR1 SGHTA, CDR2 FQGNSA. The CDR3 has 15 residues. For the CDR3, the DNA is TGTGCCAGCAGCTTAAGTAGGGGCAGCTCCTACGAGCAGTACTTC. Its protein is CASSLSRGSSYEQYF.

V usage is TRBV10-3 and J usage is TRBJ2-3; the match to TRBD2 covers 13 bases. With V trimmed by 9 bases and J by 2 bases, 2 bases remained unmatched. Germline CDR1 reads ENHRY; CDR2 reads SYGVKD. The CDR3 is 14 residues long. CDR3 amino acids: CAMTSGRNTDTQYF. In DNA form, the CDR3 reads TGTGCCATGACTAGCGGGAGGAACACAGATACGCAGTATTTT.

The chain has TRBV18 and TRBJ2-3, with 7 bases fitting TRBD1. Germline lookup yields CDR1 KGHSH and CDR2 LQKENI. The J segment lost 8 bases and the V segment lost 3 bases, leaving 11 bases of the junction unmatched. This CDR3 comprises 15 residues. CDR3 amino acids: CASSPDRATASTQYF. Here the CDR3 DNA reads TGTGCCAGCTCACCCGACAGGGCCACCGCATCTACGCAGTATTTT.

The genes are TRBV6-1 and TRBJ1-2; D not certain. This CDR3 contains 15 residues. Trimming stripped 1 base from V and 6 bases from J, with 15 bases between. The V gene's germline CDR1 is MNHNS and CDR2 SASEGT. This CDR3 is CASSEVGSFSDGYTF. CDR3 nucleotides: TGTGCCAGCAGTGAAGTCGGGAGCTTCTCAGATGGCTACACCTTC.

This clone occurred a few times. The chain uses TRBV4-1 and TRBJ1-2; 7 bases are a match to TRBD1. Germline CDR1 is MGHRA and CDR2 is YSYEKL. Trimming cost V 5 bases and J 1 base; bases outside gene matches: 13. The length of the CDR3 is 17 residues. For the CDR3, the DNA is TGCGCCAGCAGCTTAGGACCCCGGGACAGCGATAACTATGGCTACACCTTC. Residues: CASSLGPRDSDNYGYTF.

The chain has TRBV14 and TRBJ1-1, with TRBD1 matching 7 bases. The CDR3 contains 16 residues. J gave up 4 bases and V 4 bases, and 12 bases lay outside the gene matches. The germline gives CDR1 SGHDN, CDR2 FVKESK. The CDR3 DNA follows: TGTGCCAGCAGCCGACCAGGGGCAGGGGGGATCACTGAAGCTTTCTTT. This sequence encodes CASSRPGAGGITEAFF.

The genes are TRBV6-5 and TRBJ2-7, with 11 bases that match TRBD1. The V and J ends lost 6 bases and 0 bases, in that order; junction bases with no gene match: 4. CDR1 is MNHEY, CDR2 SVGAGI, per germline. The CDR3 extends over 15 amino acids. CDR3 sequence: CASSRTGGTSYEQYF. The CDR3 region has the DNA TGTGCCAGCAGCCGGACAGGGGGCACCTCCTACGAGCAGTACTTC.

The chain is built from TRBV6-5 and TRBJ1-4; TRBD1 is a possible D gene (5 bases). The germline V gene encodes CDR1 MNHEY and CDR2 SVGAGI. This CDR3 spans 15 amino acids. Deletions cut 2 bases from V and 3 bases from J, with 10 bases between. The chain's CDR3 is CASSYGGGANEKLFF. Written as DNA, the CDR3 is TGTGCCAGCAGTTACGGCGGGGGAGCTAATGAAAAACTGTTTTTT.